Listed below are T cell receptor beta chains from one sample, sequenced in a study of beta chain features in type 1 diabetes. The method was immunoSEQ multiplex PCR; TCRdb's version includes in-frame clones alone and lacks a portion of them. The data contain 500,000 to 650,000 clones, around 12% of them seen just once; the ten biggest clones take up 0.095% to 0.15%. The sequenced sample was naive CD4+ T cells from blood. The receptors originated from a young man with type 1 diabetes. CDR3s include the opening cysteine and the closing phenylalanine or tryptophan. D genes are given only for firm matches. Some rows have no size entry. The others give once, few or many, or a class for an expanded clone.

>-|once|TRBJ1-4|14|TRBV2
CASSERQEEEKLFF
TGTGCCAGCAGTGAGCGGCAGGAAGAGGAAAAACTGTTTTTT
>-|-|TRBJ1-6|13|TRBV6-5
CASTGRVDSPLHF
TGTGCCAGTACCGGCAGGGTCGATTCACCCCTCCACTTT
>-|few|TRBJ2-2|16|TRBV6-6
CASRIGQLRVTGELFF
TGTGCCAGCAGGATCGGACAGTTAAGGGTCACCGGGGAGCTGTTTTTT
>TRBD2|-|TRBJ2-3|15|TRBV7-9
CASSPSGDITDSQYF
TGTGCCAGCAGCCCTAGCGGGGACATTACGGATTCGCAATATTTT
>TRBD1|few|TRBJ1-1|14|TRBV6-6
CASSNGQGETEAFF
TGTGCCAGCAGTAACGGACAGGGAGAAACTGAAGCTTTCTTT
>-|few|TRBJ2-4|14|TRBV2
CASRAEIAKNIQYF
TGTGCCAGCAGGGCAGAAATAGCCAAAAACATTCAGTACTTC
>-|-|TRBJ1-1|13|TRBV7-3
CASSLTVNTEAFF
TGTGCCAGCAGCTTAACAGTGAACACTGAAGCTTTCTTT
>-|few|TRBJ1-3|16|TRBV7-8
CASSSTSVHSGNTVYF
TGTGCCAGCAGTTCGACCAGCGTTCACTCTGGAAACACCGTATATTTT
>-|once|TRBJ1-4|14|TRBV6-5
CASSSFRGVGKLFF
TGTGCCAGCAGTTCTTTTCGGGGGGTCGGAAAACTGTTTTTT
>TRBD1|-|TRBJ2-3|11|TRBV28
CATQTGDTQYF
TGTGCCACCCAGACAGGGGATACGCAGTATTTT
>-|-|TRBJ2-5|13|TRBV9
CASSVSLQETQYF
TGTGCCAGCAGCGTATCACTGCAAGAGACCCAGTACTTC
>TRBD1|few|TRBJ2-2|15|TRBV9
CASSVVGGAAGELFF
TGTGCCAGCAGCGTAGTAGGGGGCGCAGCCGGGGAGCTGTTTTTT
>-|-|TRBJ2-7|18|TRBV4-3
CASSQERDYRDRTYEQYF
TGCGCCAGCAGCCAAGAGAGGGACTACAGGGACAGGACCTACGAGCAGTACTTC
>-|few|TRBJ2-5|15|TRBV18
CASSPMGMPQETQYF
TGTGCCAGCTCACCTATGGGGATGCCACAAGAGACCCAGTACTTC
>-|few|TRBJ2-1|15|TRBV9
CASSPGGLFNNEQFF
TGTGCCAGCAGCCCAGGGGGACTGTTTAACAATGAGCAGTTCTTC
>-|few|TRBJ2-1|16|TRBV9
CASSVAASWSYNEQFF
TGTGCCAGCAGCGTAGCGGCTAGCTGGTCCTACAATGAGCAGTTCTTC
>TRBD2|-|TRBJ2-1|17|TRBV5-1
CASSSGTSGPTRDEQFF
TGCGCCAGCAGCTCCGGGACTAGCGGACCTACTAGGGATGAGCAGTTCTTC